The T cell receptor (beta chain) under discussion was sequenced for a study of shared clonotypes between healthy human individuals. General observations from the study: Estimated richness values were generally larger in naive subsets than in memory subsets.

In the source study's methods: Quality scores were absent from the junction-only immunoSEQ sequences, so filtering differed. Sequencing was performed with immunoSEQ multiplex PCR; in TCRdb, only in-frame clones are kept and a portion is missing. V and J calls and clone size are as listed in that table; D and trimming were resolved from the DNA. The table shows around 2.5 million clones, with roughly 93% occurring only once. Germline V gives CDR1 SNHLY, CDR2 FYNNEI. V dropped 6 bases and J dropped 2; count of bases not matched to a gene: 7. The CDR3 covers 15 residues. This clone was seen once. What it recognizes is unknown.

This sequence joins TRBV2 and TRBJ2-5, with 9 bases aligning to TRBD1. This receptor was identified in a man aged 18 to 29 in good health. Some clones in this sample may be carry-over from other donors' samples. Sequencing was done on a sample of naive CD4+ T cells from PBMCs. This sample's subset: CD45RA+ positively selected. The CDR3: CASRTNRGRQETQYF. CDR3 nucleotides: TGTGCCAGCAGGACCAACAGGGGGCGGCAAGAGACCCAGTACTTC.